This TCR beta chain was obtained from a study of tissue T cells after allogeneic stem cell transplantation. Study results and limitations: TCR repertoires tracked anatomic similarity, regardless of disease or transplant status. Across patients, clones rarely overlapped, yet motif clusters were shared tissue-specifically.

Time point specified: mouse harvest day 7 after allogeneic transplant. Each mouse received 10^7 T-cell-depleted marrow cells plus 10^6 splenic CD5+ T cells by tail vein. Mice had MHC-mismatched B6 into BALB/c GVHD, sampled day 7 or 14. A few counts support this clone. Its cognate antigen is unknown. The gene symbols are mouse symbols. The sequence runs out 1 residue before the end of the CDR3; the remainder is reconstructed from the germline J gene. Other nucleotide sequences in the sample specify the same CDR3. This table comes from immunoSEQ multiplex PCR, and its TCRdb copy is limited to in-frame clones, with some not included. The data show thousands of clones, with roughly half seen just once and 6.5% to 10% held by the top ten. The CDR3 is 14 residues long. Trimming removed 6 bases from V and 3 bases from J; junction bases left unmatched: 4. Looked up from germline, CDR1 is KGHPV and CDR2 is FQNQEV (reference sequence).

This clonotype originated in a female BALB/c mouse given C57BL/6 T cells with graft-versus-host disease after an allogeneic hematopoietic cell transplant. Sample: lymph node tissue. The chain combines TRBV26 with TRBJ2-5, with TRBD1 identical over 9 bases. The CDR3 bases that were read are TGTGCCAGCAGCCTGACAGGGGGGCAAGACACCCAGTAC. Translation: CASSLTGGQDTQY. In full, the CDR3 is CASSLTGGQDTQYF. Together with reference TRBV26 and TRBJ2-5, the CDR3 gives the full variable domain: NSKVIQTPRYLVKGQGQKAKMRCIPEKGHPVVFWYQQNKNNEFKFLINFQNQEVLQQIDMTEKRFSAECPSNSPCSLEIQSSEAGDSALYLCASSLTGGQDTQYFGPGTRLLVL.